This is a list of T cell receptor beta chains from one sample in a study of blood T cell repertoires in COVID-19. TCRdb keeps only in-frame clones here, not all; method: immunoSEQ multiplex PCR. The sample contains roughly 100,000 clones, 80% to 90% of which appear only once. The material sequenced was peripheral blood. These receptors originate from a man aged 50 or older with acute or convalescent COVID-19. Each CDR3 is given with its conserved first and last residue.

TRBJ2-1 | TRBV10-3 | CAITSGLAVYNEQFF
TRBJ2-5 | TRBV9 | CASSVGAGEETQYF
TRBJ2-7 | TRBV13 | CASSSLRAGIEQYF
TRBJ2-7 | TRBV7-8 | CASSSVTYEQYF
TRBJ2-2 | TRBV7-9 | CASSSPPAGELFF
TRBJ1-5 | TRBV10-1 | CASSGGVNQPQHF
TRBJ2-1 | TRBV11-1 | CASSLAGASYNEQFF
TRBJ2-7 | TRBV18 | CASSPTGLPNYEQYF
TRBJ2-3 | TRBV20-1 | CSASPPRGVTDTQYF
TRBJ2-7 | TRBV6-1 | CASSEARPGEYF
TRBJ2-1 | TRBV5-1 | CASSPGRLAGYGEQFF
TRBJ2-7 | TRBV30 | CAWSSVQARSYEQYF
TRBJ1-1 | TRBV7-2 | CASSFRTERSFGFF
TRBJ2-7 | TRBV6-2/TRBV6-3 | CASSYRGSLSYEQYF
TRBJ1-1 | TRBV7-2 | CASSLASSWYTEAFF
TRBJ1-1 | TRBV28 | CASSLTSSVAFF
TRBJ2-1 | TRBV11-2 | CASSARTSGRGADEQFF
TRBJ1-1 | TRBV28 | CASRTQEEYTEAFF
TRBJ2-7 | TRBV5-6 | CASSLVGGSSYEQYF